The source of this T cell receptor beta chain is a study of T cells expressing NK-cell markers. TCRdb reprocessed the 5' RACE reads and stores each CDR3 protein as one record, lacking DNA. The data show 200,000 to 300,000 distinct CDR3 sequences, and the top ten clones hold 3.5% to 5%. Germline assignment: CDR1 DFQATT and CDR2 SNEGSKA (reference sequence). This CDR3 region has 16 residues. Regarding the study as a whole: Dominant NKG2C+ clonotypes made up roughly 1.0-8% of CD8+ T cells in several donors. It is unclear if expanded NKG2C-expressing clones target HCMV antigens.

Regarding this clonotype: The antigen is unknown.

This sequence joins TRBV20-1 and TRBJ2-1; the TCRdb D gene call, TRBD1, has no DNA to confirm it. Material for sequencing was blood T cells: a sorted CD56 or NKG2C T cell subset, CD4+ or CD8+ T cells, or bulk PBMC T cells (not recorded which). The sequence was obtained from a woman aged 18-70 years in good health. This chain's CDR3 is CSARAGASVSYNEQFF.